This T cell receptor beta chain originates from a study of lymphopenia after photon versus proton radiotherapy. V lost 4 bases and J lost 11, with 17 bases in between. Germline V gene sequence: CDR1 MGHRA, CDR2 YSYEKL. This CDR3 is built from 13 residues. As regards this clone: The antigen is unknown.

Libraries were prepared by immunoSEQ multiplex PCR; TCRdb keeps only in-frame clonotypes and omits some of them. The table has tens of thousands of clones, 83% seen once. The study's findings and limits: Survival link was tested only in deceased patients; proton benefit remains a possibility. Post-nadir diversity loss with photons came from oligoclonal expansion, particularly CD8+ Temra cells. A bigger post-nadir fall in TCR diversity correlated inversely with survival time in deceased patients.

The clonotype was recovered from a middle-aged man with gastric cancer. This chain joins TRBV4-1 and TRBJ1-1; D perhaps matches TRBD1 (5 bases). This sample comprised peripheral blood, obtained from a patient treated with photon-based radiotherapy. The CDR3 protein is CASSRTTRDVAFF. The DNA of the CDR3 is TGCGCCAGCAGCCGAACGACAAGGGACGTCGCTTTCTTT.